The source of this T cell receptor (beta chain) is a study of T-cell reconstitution after alpha-beta-depleted transplantation in children. This clonotype was observed at least ten times. Unmatched junction bases numbered 8, after V lost 5 bases and J lost 2 bases. The CDR3 runs to 15 residues. TCRbeta library preparation incorporated unique molecular identifiers. TCRdb re-analysed the PCR reads in MiXCR, keeping a single row per CDR3 protein. The repertoire holds just over 350,000 distinct CDR3 sequences, with roughly 13% as singletons. This clonotype was obtained from a human donor who donated a stem cell graft to a child with Fanconi anemia. J is TRBJ2-5 and V is TRBV12-3 or TRBV12-4, with TRBD1 matching over 7 bases. The sample here was PBMCs, taken from the stem cell graft. The CDR3 sequence is CASSPSTGAQETQYF. The CDR3 coding sequence is TGTGCCAGCAGTCCAAGCACAGGGGCTCAAGAGACCCAGTACTTC.